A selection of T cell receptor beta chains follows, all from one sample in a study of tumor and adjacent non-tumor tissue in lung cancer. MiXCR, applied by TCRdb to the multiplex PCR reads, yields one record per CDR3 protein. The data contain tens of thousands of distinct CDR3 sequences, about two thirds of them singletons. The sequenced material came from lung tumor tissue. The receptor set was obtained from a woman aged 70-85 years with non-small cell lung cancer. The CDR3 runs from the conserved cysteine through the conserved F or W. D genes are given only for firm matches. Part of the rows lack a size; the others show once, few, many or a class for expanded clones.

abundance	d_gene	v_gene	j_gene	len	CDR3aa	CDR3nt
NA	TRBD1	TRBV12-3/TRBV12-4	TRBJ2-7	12	CASGRDRGEQYF	TGTGCCAGCGGCAGAGACAGGGGCGAGCAATACTTC
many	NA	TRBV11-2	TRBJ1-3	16	CASSLGLGGSGNTIYF	TGTGCCAGCAGCTTAGGTCTTGGAGGTTCTGGAAACACCATATATTTT
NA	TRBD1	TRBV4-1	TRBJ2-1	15	CASSQAGTEYNKQLF	TGCGCCAGCAGCCAAGCTGGGACAGAGTACAATAAGCAGTTATTC
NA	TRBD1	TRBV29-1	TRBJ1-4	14	CSFGQGGTDKKLFF	TGCAGCTTCGGACAGGGGGGGACTGATAAGAAACTGTTTTTT
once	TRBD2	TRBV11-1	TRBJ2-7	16	CASSLSSSGISYEQYF	TGTGCCAGTAGCTTATCGTCTAGCGGGATCTCCTACGAGCAGTACTTC
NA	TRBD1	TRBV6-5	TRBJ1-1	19	CASSSVRKGQGALGTEAFF	TGTGCCAGCAGTAGTGTGAGAAAAGGACAGGGTGCCCTGGGAACTGAAGCTTTCTTT
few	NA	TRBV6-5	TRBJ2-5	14	CASTLLEGGETQYF	TGTGCCAGCACCCTCTTGGAGGGCGGCGAGACCCAGTACTTC
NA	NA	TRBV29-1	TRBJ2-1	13	CSVPPPPGNELFF	TGCAGCGTTCCCCCACCCCCAGGTAATGAGCTGTTCTTC
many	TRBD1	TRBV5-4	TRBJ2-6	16	CASSLDTGDGANVLTF	TGTGCCAGCAGCTTAGATACAGGGGACGGGGCCAACGTCCTGACTTTC
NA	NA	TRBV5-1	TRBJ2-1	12	CARSPQNNVQFF	TGCGCCAGAAGCCCCCAGAACAATGTGCAGTTCTTC
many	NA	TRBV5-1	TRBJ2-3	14	CASSRNDLEDTQYF	TGCGCCAGCAGCCGCAATGACCTGGAAGATACGCAGTATTTT
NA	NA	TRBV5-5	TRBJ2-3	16	CANSPVRGGGFDTQYF	TGTGCCAACAGCCCCGTTAGAGGGGGAGGTTTTGATACGCAGTATTTT
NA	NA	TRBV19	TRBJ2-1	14	CASSIGPDGDEQFF	TGTGCCAGTAGTATAGGCCCGGATGGCGATGAGCAGTTCTTC
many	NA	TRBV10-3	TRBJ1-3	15	CAIGGRQSSGNTIYF	TGTGCCATCGGGGGCAGACAATCCTCTGGAAACACCATATATTTT
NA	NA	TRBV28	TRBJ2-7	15	CASNLRRGSSYELYF	TGTGCCAGCAATTTGAGACGGGGAAGCTCCTACGAGCTGTACTTC
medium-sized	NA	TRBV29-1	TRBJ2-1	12	CSVEEAGNEQFF	TGCAGCGTTGAAGAGGCCGGGAATGAGCAGTTCTTC
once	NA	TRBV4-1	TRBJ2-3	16	CACSATTSGYTDTQYF	TGCGCCTGCAGCGCGACGACTAGTGGATACACAGATACGCAGTATTTT
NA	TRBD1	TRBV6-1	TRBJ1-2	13	CASSNTGVGSYTF	TGCGCCAGCAGTAATACAGGGGTTGGCAGCTACACCTTC
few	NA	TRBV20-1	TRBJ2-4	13	CSATPRAKNIQYF	TGCAGTGCTACCCCTCGCGCCAAAAACATTCAGTACTTC
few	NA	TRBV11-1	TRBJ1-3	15	CASSSHSGVGSTIYF	TGTGCCAGCAGCTCACATTCCGGGGTCGGAAGCACCATATATTTT
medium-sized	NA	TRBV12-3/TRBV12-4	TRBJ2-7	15	CASSPDWDGSYEQYF	TGTGCCAGCAGCCCCGACTGGGATGGCTCCTACGAGCAGTACTTC
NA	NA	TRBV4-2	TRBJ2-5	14	CTSSQDGGLETHYF	TGTACCAGCAGCCAGGATGGTGGCTTGGAGACCCACTACTTC
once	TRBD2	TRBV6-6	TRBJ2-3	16	CASSCLAGGPTDTQYF	TGTGCCAGTAGTTGCCTAGCGGGAGGGCCGACAGATACGCAGTATTTT
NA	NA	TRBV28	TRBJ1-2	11	CASRGSYGYMF	TGTGCCAGTCGAGGCAGCTATGGCTACATGTTC
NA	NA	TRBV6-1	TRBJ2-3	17	CASSEARAPQRSDMQYF	TGTGCCAGCAGTGAAGCTCGGGCACCTCAAAGATCAGATATGCAGTATTTT
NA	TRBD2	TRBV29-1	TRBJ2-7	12	CSGTSAAHEEYF	TGCAGCGGGACTAGCGCAGCCCACGAGGAGTACTTC
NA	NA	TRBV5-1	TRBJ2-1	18	CASSDQPGRGTEYNEQFF	TGCGCCAGCAGCGATCAACCGGGACGGGGGACAGAATACAATGAGCAGTTCTTC
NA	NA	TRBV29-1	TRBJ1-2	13	CNLELREVRGYTF	TGCAACCTTGAACTCAGGGAAGTACGGGGCTACACCTTC
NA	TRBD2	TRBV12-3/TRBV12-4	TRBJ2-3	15	CASSWLAGPTDRQYF	TGTGCCAGCAGTTGGTTAGCGGGCCCAACAGATAGACAGTATTTT
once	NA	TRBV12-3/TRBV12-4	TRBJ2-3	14	CASSPWNRPNTQYF	TGTGCCAGCAGTCCCTGGAACAGACCGAATACGCAGTATTTT
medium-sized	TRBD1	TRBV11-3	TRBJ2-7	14	CASSSTTGAYEQYF	TGTGCCAGCAGCTCAACGACAGGGGCCTACGAGCAGTACTTC
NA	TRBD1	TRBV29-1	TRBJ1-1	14	CSVSLGRGDTEVFF	TGCAGCGTTAGTTTGGGCAGGGGGGATACTGAAGTTTTCTTT
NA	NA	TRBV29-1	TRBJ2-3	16	CGVEDTGIGPQDTQYF	TGCGGCGTTGAAGACACCGGGATAGGCCCCCAAGATACGCAGTATTTT
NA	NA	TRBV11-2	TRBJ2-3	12	CTSTLYEDTQYF	TGCACCAGCACCCTTTATGAAGATACGCAGTATTTT
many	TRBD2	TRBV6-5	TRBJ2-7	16	CASSPGLAVNDYEQYF	TGTGCCAGCAGTCCCGGACTAGCGGTAAATGATTACGAGCAGTACTTC
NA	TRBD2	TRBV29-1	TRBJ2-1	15	CGVEASGKIFNEQFF	TGCGGCGTTGAAGCTAGCGGGAAGATCTTCAATGAGCAGTTCTTC
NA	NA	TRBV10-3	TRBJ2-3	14	CAISESLSTNTQYF	TGTGCCATCAGTGAGTCGCTGAGCACAAATACGCAGTATTTT
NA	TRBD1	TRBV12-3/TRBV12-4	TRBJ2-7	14	CASRETGTGYEQYF	TGTGCCAGCAGGGAAACCGGGACAGGCTACGAGCAGTACTTC
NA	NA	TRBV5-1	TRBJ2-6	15	CASSAEFSGANVPTF	TGCGCCAGCAGCGCAGAATTCTCTGGGGCCAACGTCCCGACTTTC
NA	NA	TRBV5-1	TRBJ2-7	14	CASSLRQCAYEQYF	TGCGCCAGCAGCTTGAGGCAGTGTGCCTACGAGCAGTACTTC
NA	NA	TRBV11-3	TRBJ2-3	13	CTSSLAPGTLPYF	TGTACCAGCAGCTTAGCCCCTGGGACACTGCCGTATTTT
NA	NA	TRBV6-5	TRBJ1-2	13	CANSYSQGFGYTF	TGTGCCAACAGTTACTCGCAGGGGTTTGGCTACACCTTC
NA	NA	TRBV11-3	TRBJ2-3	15	CASSTSGSRTDTKYF	TGTGCCAGCAGCACGTCCGGGAGTCGCACAGATACGAAGTATTTT
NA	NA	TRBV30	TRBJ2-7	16	CAYERRVGSISYEQYF	TGTGCTTATGAACGGCGGGTCGGGAGTATCTCCTACGAGCAATACTTC
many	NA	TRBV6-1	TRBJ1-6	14	CASTRTERNSPLHF	TGTGCCAGCACTCGGACCGAGAGGAATTCACCCCTCCACTTT
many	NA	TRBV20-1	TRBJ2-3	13	CSLSDSNTDTQYF	TGCAGCCTTTCCGACAGTAACACAGATACGCAGTATTTT
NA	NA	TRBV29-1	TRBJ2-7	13	CSVDLGSGYEQYF	TGCAGCGTTGACCTGGGCAGTGGTTACGAGCAGTACTTT
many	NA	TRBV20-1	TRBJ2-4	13	CSARGIAKNIQYF	TGCAGTGCTAGGGGGATAGCCAAAAACATTCAGTACTTC
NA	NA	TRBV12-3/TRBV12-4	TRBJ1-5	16	CASSKTGLSGNRLQHF	TGTGCCAGCAGTAAAACAGGATTGAGTGGAAATCGGCTCCAGCATTTT
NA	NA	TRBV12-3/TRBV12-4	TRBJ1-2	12	CATSLATYGYTF	TGTGCCACCAGCTTAGCGACCTATGGCTACACCTTC
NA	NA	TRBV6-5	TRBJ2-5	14	CAGGLPSGWETQYF	TGTGCCGGCGGTCTCCCCAGCGGGTGGGAGACCCAGTACTTC
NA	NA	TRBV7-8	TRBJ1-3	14	CANSGRVAVNTIYF	TGTGCCAACAGCGGTAGGGTGGCTGTAAACACCATATATTTT